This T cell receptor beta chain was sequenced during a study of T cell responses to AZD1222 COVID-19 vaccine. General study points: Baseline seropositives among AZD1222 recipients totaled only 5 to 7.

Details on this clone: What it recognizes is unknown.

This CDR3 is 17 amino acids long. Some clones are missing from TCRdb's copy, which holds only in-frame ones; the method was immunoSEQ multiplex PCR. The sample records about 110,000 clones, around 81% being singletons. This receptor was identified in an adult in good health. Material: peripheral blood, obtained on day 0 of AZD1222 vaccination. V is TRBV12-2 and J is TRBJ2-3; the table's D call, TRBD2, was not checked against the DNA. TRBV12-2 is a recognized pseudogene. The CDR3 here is CASRLATAEAPTDTQYF. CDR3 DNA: TGTGCAAGTCGCTTAGCCACTGCGGAAGCACCCACAGATACGCAGTATTTT.